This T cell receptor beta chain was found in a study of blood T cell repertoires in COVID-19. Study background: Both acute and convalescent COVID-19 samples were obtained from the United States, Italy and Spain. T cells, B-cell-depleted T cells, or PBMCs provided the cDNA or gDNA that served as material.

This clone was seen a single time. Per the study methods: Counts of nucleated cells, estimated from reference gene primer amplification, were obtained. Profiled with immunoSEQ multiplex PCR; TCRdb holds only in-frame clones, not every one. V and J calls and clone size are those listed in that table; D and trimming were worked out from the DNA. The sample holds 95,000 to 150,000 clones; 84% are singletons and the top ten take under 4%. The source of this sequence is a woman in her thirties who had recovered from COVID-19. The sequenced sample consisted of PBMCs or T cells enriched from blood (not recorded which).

CDR3 in amino acids: CASSILTGRYNEQFF. CDR3 coding DNA: TGTGCCAGTAGTATCCTGACAGGGAGGTACAATGAGCAGTTCTTC. J is TRBJ2-1 and V is TRBV19, with D possibly matching TRBD1 (7 bases). The V gene's germline CDR1 is LNHDA and CDR2 SQIVND (reference sequence). The CDR3 runs to 15 residues. Trimming cost V 3 bases and J 4 bases, with 13 bases left between them.